Listed below are T cell receptor beta chains from one sample, sequenced in a study of Graves' ophthalmopathy and Graves' hyperthyroidism. One entry per CDR3 protein, called by TCRdb with MiXCR from the multiplex PCR reads. The sample contains 740,000 or so distinct CDR3 sequences, approximately 40% of which appear only once. Sequencing was carried out using peripheral blood. These receptors came from an adult man with Graves' ophthalmopathy. Both conserved end residues are trimmed from each CDR3.

>TRBV7-9|TRBJ1-5
ASSLFSGNQPQH
>TRBV20-1|TRBJ1-1
SAGDRANTEAF
>TRBV29-1|TRBJ2-7
SVGSGRLAYEQY
>TRBV19|TRBJ1-5
ASTPNRRGNQPQH
>TRBV2|TRBJ1-1
ASSDLDRGRTEAF
>TRBV10-2|TRBJ2-2
ASNTNRDTGELF
>TRBV2|TRBJ2-7
ASNSAGRAPYEQY
>TRBV25-1|TRBJ2-2
ARSVGVGVGELF
>TRBV3-1|TRBJ2-7
ASSQDLWYEQY
>TRBV25-1|TRBJ2-5
ASSRLAGGGETQY
>TRBV20-1|TRBJ2-7
SAKTGNYEQY
>TRBV6-2/TRBV6-3|TRBJ1-1
ASSYSGQKYTEAF
>TRBV5-1|TRBJ1-1
ASAGDEAF
>TRBV5-6|TRBJ2-2
ASSPTGGANTGELF
>TRBV7-3|TRBJ2-6
ASSWTGGANSGANVLT
>TRBV15|TRBJ2-3
ATSRELAGVADTQY
>TRBV10-1|TRBJ1-4
ASSESLVSEKLF
>TRBV29-1|TRBJ2-3
SVEPSGFTDTQY
>TRBV7-9|TRBJ2-7
ASSQDEGFREY
>TRBV20-1|TRBJ1-4
SARNPTGGRYEKLF
>TRBV10-3|TRBJ2-6
ASSLDRGLGGANVLT
>TRBV29-1|TRBJ1-1
SVVQRQGGTEAF
>TRBV10-3|TRBJ1-1
AISEGTGRTEAF
>TRBV3-1|-
ASSEQGSETQY
>TRBV10-3|TRBJ1-1
AITRTGNTEAF
>TRBV20-1|TRBJ1-4
SARDLGRRNEKLF
>TRBV7-6|TRBJ2-7
ASSQQGSREQY
>TRBV6-6|TRBJ2-7
ASSYSREGPSYEQY
>TRBV20-1|TRBJ1-1
SATPDRITEAF
>TRBV19|TRBJ1-5
ASSIWGGFNQPQH
>TRBV6-5|TRBJ1-6
ASSYNLYRGNSPLH
>TRBV5-1|TRBJ1-1
ASSLYRVVAF
>TRBV5-5|TRBJ2-7
ASSPTDKASYEQY
>TRBV2|TRBJ2-5
ASSEMSETQY
>TRBV15|TRBJ2-2
ATSRDQNTGELF
>TRBV7-8|TRBJ2-7
ASSLGEFSEQY
>TRBV19|TRBJ1-6
ASRAGGSYNSPLH
>TRBV10-3|TRBJ1-2
ASRKGIGGYT
>TRBV2|TRBJ1-2
ASSTRQGDGYT
>TRBV10-3|TRBJ2-7
ASDYDEQY
>TRBV10-3|TRBJ1-5
AIKETGGSNQPQH
>TRBV19|TRBJ1-3
ASSIWGNTIY
>TRBV7-9|TRBJ2-5
ASSLYPGKETQY
>TRBV29-1|TRBJ2-5
SVETIWDTSQETQY
>TRBV10-3|TRBJ1-1
ASSYDTGGAKNTEAF
>TRBV7-9|TRBJ1-6
ASRDTGLDSPLR
>TRBV25-1|TRBJ2-2
ASSYLAGIGRPGELF
>TRBV19|TRBJ1-2
ASNGGIDGYT
>TRBV6-6|TRBJ1-1
ASSYRGSNTEAF
>TRBV5-6|TRBJ2-3
ASSSRLHTDTQY
>TRBV29-1|TRBJ1-3
SGTSTVGNTIY
>TRBV20-1|TRBJ2-7
SAGKKKTVQQY
>TRBV29-1|TRBJ1-1
SVASGAGANTEAF
>TRBV6-5|TRBJ1-2
ASSYSAVGNGYT